This T cell receptor beta chain was documented in a study of T cells in Graves' hyperthyroidism and ophthalmopathy. Ophthalmopathy patients had Clinical Activity Score at least 3, NOSPECS grade at least 4, duration under 3 months. As regards this clonotype: Its antigen is undetermined.

The ends were cut back, 5 bases at V and 8 bases at J, with 10 bases in the middle. There are 12 residues in the CDR3. Germline CDR1 and CDR2: SNHLY and FYNNEI. Amplification targeted TCR beta CDR3 regions from RNA transcripts. HTBI primers were used for first-round RT-PCR of the TCR CDR3. TCRdb ran MiXCR on the multiplex PCR reads and lists one entry per CDR3 protein. The sample contains about 600,000 distinct CDR3 sequences, approximately 16% of which appear only once. Study observations and caveats: A model using 13 V-J features told ophthalmopathy apart from stable hyperthyroidism.

The sample consisted of blood. The clonotype comes from a woman in her thirties or forties with Graves' ophthalmopathy. This chain connects TRBV2 to TRBJ1-5, with a possible D match to TRBD1 (5 bases). In nucleotides, the CDR3 is TGTGCCAGCAGTAACAGGAGAGAGCCCCAGCATTTT. It is translated as CASSNRREPQHF.